These 22 T cell receptor beta chains came from one sample sequenced in a study of cytomegalovirus exposure and HLA in healthy donors. This PCR relied on a set of 60 Vbeta primers and 13 Jbeta primers. Profiled with immunoSEQ multiplex PCR; TCRdb holds only in-frame clones, not every one. The sample records 120,000 or so clones, 80% being singletons. The sequencing sample was made of PBMCs. The receptor set was obtained from a man aged 40-55 years in good health and CMV-seronegative.

V is TRBV25-1 and J is TRBJ2-3, with D perhaps TRBD2 (5 bases). With 4 bases removed from V and 2 bases from J, the gap between germline ends came to 13 bases. The CDR3 is 15 residues long. CDR1 and CDR2 (germline): MGHDK, SYGVNS. The CDR3 DNA reads TGTGCCAGCAGTGTGGACGGGAAACTCACAGATACGCAGTATTTT. Protein sequence: CASSVDGKLTDTQYF.

The rearrangement joins TRBV2 to TRBJ1-2, with TRBD1 matching 7 bases. Germline CDR1 reads SNHLY; CDR2 reads FYNNEI. J was trimmed by 0 bases and V by 5 bases; bases with no gene match: 6. The CDR3 has 15 residues. The CDR3 region is CASSSRQGANYGYTF. DNA for the CDR3: TGTGCCAGCAGTTCCCGACAGGGAGCTAACTATGGCTACACCTTC.

The CDR3 nucleotides read TGTGCCAGCAGCTTTGCCCCCCACGGGGGACTAGCGGGTCTGCAGTTCTTC. This gives the protein CASSFAPHGGLAGLQFF. The chain is built from TRBV7-2 and TRBJ2-1; 12 bases are a match to TRBD2. The CDR3 totals 17 residues. Per the germline V gene, CDR1 is SGHTA and CDR2 is FQGNSA. V dropped 3 bases and J dropped 12; count of bases not matched to a gene: 15.

The chain links TRBV19 to TRBJ1-2, with D perhaps TRBD1 (6 bases). This CDR3 region has 16 residues. Germline V gene lookup returns CDR1 LNHDA and CDR2 SQIVND (reference sequence). Trimming took off 6 bases at V and 5 bases at J, with 22 bases between the two ends. DNA for the CDR3: TGTGCCAGTAGCCCAACCCGCGTGGGGGCTGGGTATGGCTACACCTTC. It translates to CASSPTRVGAGYGYTF.

V gene TRBV6-5 combines with J gene TRBJ2-5; D is perhaps TRBD1 (6 bases). The CDR3 consists of 12 residues. The V and J ends lost 4 bases and 10 bases respectively, with 13 bases between them. Germline loops: CDR1 MNHEY, CDR2 SVGAGI. CDR3 loop: CASSSLRGIQYF. DNA for the CDR3: TGTGCCAGCAGTTCTCTCAGGGGTATCCAGTACTTC.

The chain employs TRBV28 and TRBJ2-7, with 12 bases that match TRBD2. The CDR3 runs 16 residues. V lost 5 bases, J lost 1 base, and 6 bases stayed unmatched. Germline V lookup: CDR1 MDHEN, CDR2 SYDVKM. The CDR3 DNA follows: TGTGCCAGCAGTGAAGTGACTAGCGGGGGATCCTACGAGCAGTACTTC. Encoded protein: CASSEVTSGGSYEQYF. Based on the CDR3 plus reference TRBV28 and TRBJ2-7, the full variable domain is DVKVTQSSRYLVKRTGEKVFLECVQDMDHENMFWYRQDPGLGLRLIYFSYDVKMKEKGDIPEGYSVSREKKERFSLILESASTNQTSMYLCASSEVTSGGSYEQYFGPGTRLTVT.

This chain connects TRBV28 to TRBJ2-2; 8 nucleotides align to TRBD2. Germline loops: CDR1 MDHEN, CDR2 SYDVKM. CDR3 size: 17 residues. Germline trimming cut 5 bases from V and 4 bases from J; bases unmatched to any gene: 12. CDR3 nucleotides: TGTGCCAGCAGTCCCCTTGGGGTCGGGAGGGGCACCGGGGAGCTGTTTTTT. It encodes CASSPLGVGRGTGELFF.

The V and J genes are TRBV28 and TRBJ2-3; D gene unclear. With 8 bases removed from V and 14 bases from J, the gap between germline ends came to 8 bases. The length of the CDR3 is 8 residues. Per the germline V gene, CDR1 is MDHEN and CDR2 is SYDVKM. CDR3 protein: CASGSGYF. CDR3 nucleotide sequence: TGTGCCAGCGGTAGTGGGTATTTT.

The V and J genes are TRBV25-1 and TRBJ2-7; 7 bases are a match to TRBD1. J gave up 7 bases and V 7 bases, and 4 bases lay outside the gene matches. Germline V gene lookup returns CDR1 MGHDK and CDR2 SYGVNS. The CDR3 runs 11 residues. The CDR3 is CASILRGEQYF. CDR3 nucleotide sequence: TGTGCCAGCATCCTCAGGGGGGAGCAGTACTTC.

The chain employs TRBV4-1 and TRBJ2-7; TRBD1 agrees at 9 bases. The junction had 8 bases not matched to a gene; V was cut back by 6 bases and J by 5 bases. Germline V gives CDR1 MGHRA, CDR2 YSYEKL. This CDR3 contains 14 residues. Here the CDR3 reads CASSPGTGTHEQYF. CDR3 DNA sequence: TGCGCCAGCAGTCCCGGGACAGGGACCCACGAGCAGTACTTC.

The chain recombines TRBV11-2 with TRBJ1-5; 9 bases align to TRBD1. The length of the CDR3 is 15 residues. V lost 5 bases to trimming and J lost 2 bases; unmatched junction nucleotides: 4. From germline, CDR1 is SGHAT and CDR2 FQNNGV. CDR3 residues: CASSPQGAGNQPQHF. For the CDR3, the DNA is TGTGCCAGCAGCCCACAGGGGGCTGGCAATCAGCCCCAGCATTTT.

This clone came up once. The V gene is TRBV2, the J gene TRBJ1-4; no definite D call. Germline CDR1 is SNHLY and CDR2 is FYNNEI. The V gene lost 3 bases and the J gene lost 8 bases, with 10 bases spanning the gap. This CDR3 has 13 amino acids. The CDR3 DNA reads TGTGCCAGCAGTGACTTAGGAGGGGAAAAACTGTTTTTT. Amino acid sequence: CASSDLGGEKLFF.

The CDR3 DNA follows: TGTGCCAGCAGGACGGACAGTCTCAATCAGCCCCAGCATTTT. Protein: CASRTDSLNQPQHF. V gene TRBV6-5 combines with J gene TRBJ1-5, with a possible D match to TRBD1 (6 bases). The V gene's germline CDR1 is MNHEY and CDR2 SVGAGI. The CDR3 sequence is 14 residues long. V lost 6 bases and J 3 bases, leaving 12 bases between the germline ends.

Here the CDR3 DNA reads TGTGCCAGCAGCTTTCTAGACAGGAGGAACACTGAAGCTTTCTTT. This gives the protein CASSFLDRRNTEAFF. This rearrangement joins TRBV5-6 to TRBJ1-1; the D gene is possibly TRBD1 (6 bases). Deletions cut 2 bases from V and 1 base from J, with 12 bases between. The CDR3 loop spans 15 amino acids. The germline V gene has CDR1 SGHDT and CDR2 YYEEEE.

The chain uses TRBV10-3 and TRBJ1-4; the match to TRBD1 covers 8 bases. Germline V lookup: CDR1 ENHRY, CDR2 SYGVKD. The CDR3 runs 16 residues. V gave up 3 bases and J gave up 3 bases; unmatched junction bases: 6. CDR3 in amino acids: CAISDSQGQANEKLFF. The CDR3 DNA follows: TGTGCCATCAGTGATTCACAGGGACAGGCTAATGAAAAACTGTTTTTT.

Written as DNA, the CDR3 is TGTGCCAGCACGGGACTAGCGGGCACAGATACGCAGTATTTT. Amino acid sequence: CASTGLAGTDTQYF. V and J are TRBV2 and TRBJ2-3, with 11 bases aligning to TRBD2. The V gene's germline CDR1 is SNHLY and CDR2 FYNNEI. CDR3 length: 14 residues. J gave up 1 base and V 7 bases, and 1 base lay outside the gene matches.

This clone was recorded once. This chain links TRBV19 with TRBJ1-5; D gene unclear. This CDR3 has 16 residues. The germline V and J ends were trimmed by 4 bases and 3 bases, with 16 bases remaining between them. CDR1 is LNHDA, CDR2 SQIVND, per germline (reference sequence). The CDR3 DNA reads TGTGCCAGTAGTACCCAGGCCGCCGGTCCCAATCAGCCCCAGCATTTT. It translates to CASSTQAAGPNQPQHF.

The chain is built from TRBV10-3 and TRBJ2-3; 14 bases fit TRBD2. Germline CDR1 reads ENHRY; CDR2 reads SYGVKD. V lost 5 bases to trimming and J lost 4 bases; unmatched junction nucleotides: 5. The CDR3 length is 16 residues. This CDR3 is CAISLRGLAGADTQYF. For the CDR3, the DNA is TGTGCCATCAGTTTGAGGGGACTAGCGGGAGCAGATACGCAGTATTTT.

CDR3 protein: CASSSIQVPETQYF. The CDR3 DNA reads TGTGCCAGCAGCTCGATCCAGGTGCCAGAGACCCAGTACTTC. The V and J genes are TRBV5-5 and TRBJ2-5; no firm D call. Germline V CDR1 and CDR2: SGHKS, YYEKEE (reference sequence). CDR3 length: 14 residues. The V end was cut by 3 bases, the J end by 4 bases, with 13 bases between.

The genes are TRBV7-9 and TRBJ1-1, with D possibly TRBD1 on 6 matching bases. Deletions cut 5 bases from V and 6 bases from J, with 16 bases between. CDR1 and CDR2 (germline): SEHNR, FQNEAQ (reference sequence). This CDR3 is built from 14 residues. The CDR3 reads CASSPFQGTPEAFF. CDR3 in DNA: TGTGCCAGCAGCCCCTTTCAGGGGACCCCTGAAGCTTTCTTT.

The chain uses TRBV14 and TRBJ2-1, with 11 bases that match TRBD2. Looked up from germline, CDR1 is SGHDN and CDR2 is FVKESK. The ends lost 4 bases at V and 7 bases at J; junction bases unmatched: 3. The CDR3 length is 14 residues. The CDR3, as DNA: TGTGCCAGCAGCCGCCGACTAGCGGGGAATGAGCAGTTCTTC. Translating gives CASSRRLAGNEQFF.

This clone was recorded a few times. V and J are TRBV30 and TRBJ1-3; a possible D gene is TRBD1 (6 bases). The CDR3 covers 15 residues. Germline V gene sequence: CDR1 GTSNPN, CDR2 SVGIG (reference sequence). With 0 bases removed from V and 3 bases from J, the gap between germline ends came to 12 bases. The CDR3 loop reads CAWSVPGANGNTIYF. CDR3 DNA: TGTGCCTGGAGTGTCCCAGGGGCGAATGGAAACACCATATATTTT.